A selection of T cell receptor beta chains follows, all from one sample in a study of T-cell reconstitution after alpha-beta-depleted transplantation in children. TCRdb independently ran MiXCR on the PCR reads; one entry per CDR3 protein. The repertoire holds approximately 400,000 distinct CDR3 sequences, about 16% seen once, with approximately 29% in the top ten. The sample was PBMCs, mostly from graft donor cells, taken 360 days after TCRalphabeta/CD19-depleted stem cell transplant. These receptors all come from a boy less than two years old who had a stem cell transplant for Wiskott-Aldrich syndrome, so the T cells may come from the graft donor. CDR3s include the opening cysteine and the closing phenylalanine or tryptophan. The D gene is left open where the match is weak. Some rows have no size entry. The others give once, few or many, or a class for an expanded clone.

CDR3 | DNA | V | D | J | size
CASSVGQGDNEQFF | TGTGCCAGCAGTGTAGGACAGGGGGATAATGAGCAGTTCTTC | TRBV6-1 | TRBD1 | TRBJ2-1 | few
CSASSAGGAGDTQYF | TGCAGTGCTAGCTCTGCGGGGGGCGCCGGGGATACGCAGTATTTT | TRBV20-1 | TRBD2 | TRBJ2-3 | few
CASSLVPVRIQGANYYEQYF | TGCGCCAGCAGCTTGGTGCCCGTTCGGATACAGGGGGCCAATTACTACGAGCAGTACTTC | TRBV5-1 | TRBD1 | TRBJ2-7 | few
CASSLNPSGGFAETQYF | TGCGCCAGCAGCTTGAATCCTAGCGGGGGGTTCGCGGAGACCCAGTACTTC | TRBV5-1 | TRBD2 | TRBJ2-5 | .
CASSLEPSSYNEQFF | TGTGCCAGCAGCTTAGAACCGAGCTCCTACAATGAGCAGTTCTTC | TRBV11-2 | . | TRBJ2-1 | .
CAISEKASSTDTQYF | TGTGCCATCAGTGAAAAAGCCTCTAGCACAGATACGCAGTATTTT | TRBV10-3 | . | TRBJ2-3 | few
CASSQGDRGAKNIQYF | TGCGCCAGCAGCCAAGGCGACAGGGGAGCCAAAAACATTCAGTACTTC | TRBV4-1 | TRBD1 | TRBJ2-4 | .
CATSEPGPGGTDTQYF | TGTGCCACCAGTGAACCGGGACCTGGGGGCACAGATACGCAGTATTTT | TRBV24-1 | . | TRBJ2-3 | .
CASSQETASNQPQHF | TGTGCCAGCAGCCAAGAGACTGCGAGCAATCAGCCCCAGCATTTT | TRBV7-8 | . | TRBJ1-5 | many
CASSSGQGGGLAKNIQYF | TGTGCCAGCAGCTCCGGACAGGGAGGGGGCTTAGCCAAAAACATTCAGTACTTC | TRBV11-1 | . | TRBJ2-4 | few
CAIRQTSRPYEQYF | TGTGCCATCAGGCAGACTAGCCGGCCCTACGAGCAGTACTTC | TRBV10-3 | TRBD2 | TRBJ2-7 | few